The rows below give T cell receptor beta chains drawn from one sample of a study of T cells in Graves' hyperthyroidism and ophthalmopathy. TCRdb ran MiXCR on the multiplex PCR reads and lists one entry per CDR3 protein. The table shows about 570,000 distinct CDR3 sequences, with roughly 46% occurring only once. Sequencing input: peripheral blood or thyroid tissue (not recorded which). These receptors all come from an adult woman with Graves' disease, either hyperthyroidism or ophthalmopathy (not recorded which). Each CDR3 is given with its conserved first and last residue. Each record gives: clone size, D gene, J gene, V gene, CDR3 protein. The D gene is left open where the match is weak. The size field is filled for only some rows; it gives once, few, many or a size class.

size: many
D: NA
J: TRBJ1-2
V: TRBV7-8
CDR3: CASSSKQGHYGYTF

size: many
D: NA
J: TRBJ1-1
V: TRBV12-3/TRBV12-4
CDR3: CASSLTGGGEAFF

size: many
D: NA
J: TRBJ1-1
V: TRBV19
CDR3: CASILDGVSEAFF

size: NA
D: NA
J: TRBJ1-2
V: TRBV12-3/TRBV12-4
CDR3: CASSPLRGYYGYTF

size: many
D: NA
J: TRBJ1-2
V: TRBV20-1
CDR3: CSLTGGYTF

size: NA
D: TRBD1
J: TRBJ1-2
V: TRBV20-1
CDR3: CSAEGQGYGYTF

size: many
D: NA
J: TRBJ2-2
V: TRBV12-3/TRBV12-4
CDR3: CASRGAAGELFF

size: few
D: TRBD1
J: TRBJ2-2
V: TRBV10-3
CDR3: CAIGGEGTETNTGELFF

size: many
D: NA
J: TRBJ2-2
V: TRBV5-1
CDR3: CASSSIRGALDTGELFF

size: NA
D: NA
J: TRBJ1-2
V: TRBV20-1
CDR3: CSALYSGSPF

size: many
D: NA
J: TRBJ1-5
V: TRBV19
CDR3: CASSRGGVSSNQPQHF

size: NA
D: NA
J: TRBJ1-3
V: TRBV19
CDR3: CASRTTYSGNTIYF

size: NA
D: TRBD2
J: TRBJ2-5
V: TRBV19
CDR3: CASSRNGGGETQYF

size: NA
D: TRBD1
J: TRBJ1-5
V: TRBV28
CDR3: CASSLLTGGGQPQHF

size: NA
D: NA
J: TRBJ1-5
V: TRBV4-1
CDR3: CASSRQLYQPQHF

size: many
D: NA
J: TRBJ1-2
V: TRBV18
CDR3: CASSPSGDGYTF

size: many
D: TRBD1
J: TRBJ1-5
V: TRBV15
CDR3: CATSSRQGGPSQPQHF

size: many
D: NA
J: TRBJ1-1
V: TRBV12-5
CDR3: CASGFDKNTEAFF